Below, 32 T cell receptor beta chains from the same sample are listed, as sequenced in a study of cytomegalovirus exposure and HLA in healthy donors (dated by TCRdb to about 2017). Receptor libraries were prepared by the immunoSEQ multiplex PCR assay. A mixture of 60 forward primers for TCR Vbeta segments and 13 reverse primers for TCR Jbeta segments was used in the multiplex PCR. What TCRdb holds here is the immuneACCESS table cut down to in-frame rearrangements. Part of the clones is not present; checked against another copy, under half of the missing clones reflect an unresolved V gene, and the others are unexplained. Recorded for this sample are about 200,000 clones; approximately 80% of them occurred a single time. Clones ranked in the top ten supply 1.1% to 1.5% of the sample. The sequencing input was PBMCs. The receptors were gathered from a girl aged 5-17 years in good health and CMV-seronegative.

This chain connects TRBV6-6 to TRBJ2-3; TRBD1 matches at 7 bases. Germline values: CDR1 MNHNY, CDR2 SVGAGI (reference sequence). The CDR3 has 15 residues. J lost 1 base, V lost 6 bases, and 7 bases had no gene match. CDR3 bases: TGTGCCAGCAGGGGTGACAGGGACCGCACAGATACGCAGTATTTT. Protein sequence: CASRGDRDRTDTQYF.

J is TRBJ1-2 and V is TRBV19; 7 bases agree with TRBD1. The ends lost 5 bases at V and 4 bases at J; junction bases unmatched: 10. Germline CDR1 reads LNHDA; CDR2 reads SQIVND (reference sequence). This CDR3 has 15 amino acids. CDR3 region: CASSQRGQQGYGYTF. DNA of the CDR3: TGTGCCAGTAGTCAAAGGGGACAGCAGGGCTATGGCTACACCTTC.

This clone showed up many times. The chain couples TRBV5-1 to TRBJ1-1; D call uncertain. The CDR3 loop spans 16 amino acids. Trimming removed 3 bases at V and 4 bases at J, with 19 bases between. Germline CDR1 is SGHRS and CDR2 is YFSETQ. The DNA for the CDR3 is TGCGCCAGCAGCTGGGTGGCAGGTTTATCGAGCACTGAAGCTTTCTTT. Translating gives CASSWVAGLSSTEAFF.

The chain employs TRBV28 and TRBJ2-5, with D possibly matching TRBD1 (5 bases). CDR1 and CDR2 from the germline V gene are MDHEN and SYDVKM. V lost 4 bases and J 4 bases, leaving 16 bases between the germline ends. The CDR3 extends over 15 amino acids. The CDR3 DNA reads as TGTGCCAGCAGTTACGGACAAAGGGCTATAGAGACCCAGTACTTC. It codes for CASSYGQRAIETQYF.

The chain couples TRBV28 to TRBJ2-1, with D tentatively TRBD2 (6 bases). With 6 bases removed from V and 4 bases from J, the gap between germline ends came to 19 bases. Germline V gives CDR1 MDHEN, CDR2 SYDVKM. The CDR3 is 16 residues long. CDR3 nucleotide sequence: TGTGCCAGCAGCTCGAGGGTGGGGGGATCATACAATGAGCAGTTCTTC. This encodes CASSSRVGGSYNEQFF.

The table lists this clone with a count of one. The CDR3 spells CASSFKGRTQYF. CDR3 DNA sequence: TGTGCCAGCAGTTTCAAAGGGAGGACGCAGTATTTT. The genes are TRBV28 and TRBJ2-3; a possible D gene is TRBD2 (6 bases). From germline, CDR1 is MDHEN and CDR2 SYDVKM. The CDR3 covers 12 residues. Trimming removed 3 bases from V and 9 bases from J, with 10 bases in between. Full variable domain (remainder filled in from reference TRBV28 and TRBJ2-3): DVKVTQSSRYLVKRTGEKVFLECVQDMDHENMFWYRQDPGLGLRLIYFSYDVKMKEKGDIPEGYSVSREKKERFSLILESASTNQTSMYLCASSFKGRTQYFGPGTRLTVL.

The chain joins TRBV25-1 to TRBJ1-2; D remains unclear. The V end lost 6 bases, the J end lost 0 bases, and 5 bases lay between the germline ends. The germline CDR1 and CDR2 sequences are MGHDK and SYGVNS. The CDR3 consists of 12 residues. CDR3 residues: CASSGANYGYTF. In DNA, the CDR3 is TGTGCCAGCAGCGGGGCTAACTATGGCTACACCTTC.

The chain recombines TRBV19 with TRBJ2-7; 8 bases are a match to TRBD1. The CDR3 is made up of 14 amino acids. The V gene end was trimmed by 5 bases and the J gene end by 3 bases; junction bases not matched to a gene: 6. Germline loops: CDR1 LNHDA, CDR2 SQIVND (reference sequence). CDR3 coding DNA: TGTGCCAGTAGTTCGCGGGACAGGATCTACGAGCAGTACTTC. Translation gives CASSSRDRIYEQYF.

This sequence joins TRBV6-1 and TRBJ2-5; D may be TRBD2 (5 bases). The V and J ends lost 1 base and 8 bases respectively, with 11 bases between them. The CDR3 runs to 13 residues. The V gene's germline CDR1 is MNHNS and CDR2 SASEGT. The CDR3 here is CASSEEASYTQYF. CDR3 coding DNA: TGTGCCAGCAGTGAAGAGGCTAGCTACACCCAGTACTTC.

In the case of this clone: The junction and the germline gene differ at one end; a read error may be behind it. The gene calls are TRBV7-9 and TRBJ1-1; D uncertain. CDR1 is SEHNR and CDR2 is FQNEAQ in the germline V gene (reference sequence). CDR3 length: 12 residues. CDR3 amino acids: CSSSHQSPEAFF. In DNA, the CDR3 is TGTTCCAGCAGTCATCAGTCGCCTGAAGCTTTCTTT.

V usage is TRBV10-3 and J usage is TRBJ1-5; TRBD1 matches at 10 bases. CDR3 length: 14 residues. Germline loops: CDR1 ENHRY, CDR2 SYGVKD. V was pared by 4 bases and J by 15 bases, with 12 bases of the junction left unmatched. In DNA form, the CDR3 reads TGTGCCATCAGTGGTATCCTGACAGGGGGCTTAATGCATTTT. As protein: CAISGILTGGLMHF.

This rearrangement joins TRBV9 to TRBJ2-3; TRBD1 aligns across 8 bases. J lost 2 bases, V lost 3 bases, and 2 bases had no gene match. CDR3 length: 14 amino acids. Germline V gene sequence: CDR1 SGDLS, CDR2 YYNGEE. The chain's CDR3 is CASSATGATDTQYF. CDR3 sequence (DNA): TGTGCCAGCAGCGCGACAGGGGCCACAGATACGCAGTATTTT.

V is TRBV29-1 and J is TRBJ1-2; D is undetermined. This CDR3 has 14 residues. Looked up from germline, CDR1 is SQVTM and CDR2 is ANQGSEA. V lost 5 bases and J 6 bases, leaving 19 bases between the germline ends. As DNA, the CDR3 is TGCAGCGTTTCTGTCGTGCAACGAGCAAATGGCTACACCTTC. It codes for CSVSVVQRANGYTF.

This clone was seen more than once but under ten times. The CDR3, as DNA: TGTGCCACCGTGAAGGGACAGGGGAACACTGAAGCTTTCTTT. Protein sequence: CATVKGQGNTEAFF. The rearrangement links TRBV6-5 to TRBJ1-1; 9 bases line up with TRBD1. Germline-derived CDR1 and CDR2 are MNHEY and SVGAGI. This CDR3 region has 14 residues. J lost 1 base, V lost 10 bases, and 7 bases had no gene match.

The V gene is TRBV6-1, the J gene TRBJ1-6; D unclear. V lost 6 bases and J 9 bases, leaving 15 bases between the germline ends. Germline-derived CDR1 and CDR2 are MNHNS and SASEGT. CDR3 length: 14 amino acids. The CDR3 reads CASSREGWRSPLHF. Written as DNA, the CDR3 is TGTGCCAGCAGCAGAGAGGGATGGCGTTCACCCCTCCACTTT.

Written as DNA, the CDR3 is TGCGCCAGCAGCTCGACAGGGGGCCTGACTGAAGCTTTCTTT. Translated, it gives CASSSTGGLTEAFF. J is TRBJ1-1 and V is TRBV5-1, with 10 nucleotides matching TRBD1. V lost 3 bases and J lost 5; bases outside the gene matches: 4. Germline lookup yields CDR1 SGHRS and CDR2 YFSETQ. The CDR3 runs to 14 residues.

The CDR3: CASSTTGREWGTGELFF. The CDR3 DNA sequence: TGTGCCAGCAGCACGACGGGGCGGGAGTGGGGGACCGGGGAGCTGTTTTTT. V is TRBV13 and J is TRBJ2-2; 7 bases match TRBD2. Germline V gene data show CDR1 as PRHDT and CDR2 as FYEKMQ (reference sequence). This CDR3 spans 17 amino acids. V lost 5 bases, J lost 5 bases, and 14 bases stayed unmatched.

This chain joins TRBV10-1 and TRBJ2-7; the match to TRBD2 covers 10 bases. This CDR3 comprises 15 residues. Losses at the gene ends were 2 bases for V and 6 bases for J; bases not matched to a gene: 7. In germline, CDR1 is WNHNN, CDR2 SYGVQD (reference sequence). CDR3 in amino acids: CASSENLAGVGEQYF. CDR3 sequence (DNA): TGCGCCAGCAGTGAGAACCTAGCGGGAGTAGGCGAGCAGTACTTC.

The V call is TRBV15, the J call TRBJ1-5; D is unresolved. In germline, CDR1 is LNHNV, CDR2 YYDKDF (reference sequence). The V end was cut by 5 bases, the J end by 4 bases, with 15 bases between. The CDR3 consists of 15 residues. CDR3 coding DNA: TGTGCCACCAGCCTTACGTGGGCTCGAAATCAGCCCCAGCATTTT. Its protein is CATSLTWARNQPQHF.

CDR3 region: CASSQPGTGLHNEQFF. The CDR3 region has the DNA TGTGCCAGCAGCCAACCCGGGACAGGGCTCCACAATGAGCAGTTCTTC. V usage is TRBV5-4 and J usage is TRBJ2-1, with TRBD1 identical over 9 bases. The CDR3 covers 16 residues. Trimming took 4 bases from V and 5 from J; bases not matched to a gene: 10. The germline V gene encodes CDR1 SGHNT and CDR2 YYREEE (reference sequence).

The gene calls are TRBV28 and TRBJ2-7; D may be TRBD1 (6 bases). V was cut by 5 bases and J by 1 base, with 12 bases left in between. This CDR3 is built from 14 residues. Germline assignment: CDR1 MDHEN and CDR2 SYDVKM. CDR3 region: CASSDRLPSYEQYF. The CDR3 nucleotides read TGTGCCAGCAGTGACAGGCTACCTTCCTACGAGCAGTACTTC.

The chain employs TRBV5-1 and TRBJ2-1, with TRBD2 as a possible D gene (6 bases). From germline, CDR1 is SGHRS and CDR2 YFSETQ. Trimming took 2 bases from V and 0 from J, leaving 15 bases between them. This CDR3 spans 17 amino acids. The CDR3 nucleotides read TGCGCCAGCAGCTTAACTAGCAGACTCACCTCCTACAATGAGCAGTTCTTC. Translated, it gives CASSLTSRLTSYNEQFF.

The chain employs TRBV20-1 and TRBJ2-5, with TRBD2 matching 8 bases. The CDR3 spans 11 residues. The V gene's germline CDR1 is DFQATT and CDR2 SNEGSKA (reference sequence). CDR3 protein: CGTRWGETQYF. In DNA form, the CDR3 reads TGCGGGACTAGATGGGGGGAGACCCAGTACTTC.

The V and J genes are TRBV19 and TRBJ1-5; D gene ambiguous. This CDR3 has 13 residues. Per germline, CDR1 LNHDA and CDR2 SQIVND (reference sequence). Trimming left V 3 bases short and J 4 bases short, with 7 bases between. CDR3 protein: CASSISINQPQHF. CDR3 in DNA: TGTGCCAGTAGTATTAGTATTAATCAGCCCCAGCATTTT.

The chain recombines TRBV14 with TRBJ2-7, with D tentatively TRBD1 (5 bases). Trimming pared 4 bases from V and 6 bases from J, leaving 10 bases between. CDR1 is SGHDN, CDR2 FVKESK, per germline. The CDR3 length is 12 residues. The CDR3 DNA follows: TGTGCCAGCAGCCCGACAGTAAGCGAGCAGTACTTC. Protein product: CASSPTVSEQYF.

The chain recombines TRBV30 with TRBJ2-7; unclear D gene. The CDR3 has 12 residues. The V and J ends lost 3 bases and 2 bases respectively, with 8 bases between them. The germline V gene encodes CDR1 GTSNPN and CDR2 SVGIG (reference sequence). The CDR3, as DNA: TGTGCCTGGAGGAGTTCCCCCTACGAGCAGTACTTC. This gives the protein CAWRSSPYEQYF.

This clone has a single count. This sequence joins TRBV7-6 and TRBJ1-5; unclear D gene. Trimming removed 11 bases from V and 3 bases from J, with 14 bases in between. The CDR3 contains 13 residues. Germline loops: CDR1 SGHVS, CDR2 FNYEAQ. CDR3 residues: CAAAAKVNQPQHF. CDR3 DNA: TGTGCCGCGGCAGCGAAAGTCAATCAGCCCCAGCATTTT. The variable domain in full, completed from reference TRBV7-6 and TRBJ1-5, reads GAGVSQSPRYKVTKRGQDVALRCDPISGHVSLYWYRQALGQGPEFLTYFNYEAQQDKSGLPNDRFSAERPEGSISTLTIQRTEQRDSAMYRCAAAAKVNQPQHFGDGTRLSIL.

V usage is TRBV7-7 and J usage is TRBJ2-5; D perhaps matches TRBD2 (5 bases). Trimming removed 5 bases from V and 5 bases from J, with 21 bases in between. The CDR3 sequence is 16 residues long. Per the germline V gene, CDR1 is SSHAT and CDR2 is FNYEAQ (reference sequence). The CDR3: CASSPGRLLVTETQYF. The CDR3 nucleotides read TGTGCCAGCAGCCCAGGTCGGCTACTAGTAACCGAGACCCAGTACTTC.

CDR3 nucleotide sequence: TGTGCCAGTAGTAAGGCGGACAGTTACAGCTCCTACGAGCAGTACTTC. This gives the protein CASSKADSYSSYEQYF. The chain is built from TRBV19 and TRBJ2-7; tentative D call: TRBD1 (6 bases). The germline gives CDR1 LNHDA, CDR2 SQIVND (reference sequence). This CDR3 spans 16 amino acids. Trimming removed 4 bases from V and 0 bases from J, with 16 bases in between.

This rearrangement joins TRBV19 to TRBJ1-2; 8 bases are a match to TRBD1. With 9 bases clipped from V and 6 bases from J, the junction kept 3 bases outside the gene matches. The CDR3 covers 11 residues. Germline V gene lookup returns CDR1 LNHDA and CDR2 SQIVND (reference sequence). As DNA, the CDR3 is TGTGCCAGCAGGGGGCTCAATGGCTACACCTTC. Protein product: CASRGLNGYTF.

The chain uses TRBV2 and TRBJ2-5; D remains ambiguous. CDR1 and CDR2 (germline): SNHLY, FYNNEI. The CDR3 runs 14 residues. V was clipped by 8 bases and J by 4 bases, with 17 bases between them. CDR3: CASERSGGLETQYF. As DNA, the CDR3 is TGTGCCAGCGAAAGGTCTGGCGGCCTAGAGACCCAGTACTTC.

The rearrangement links TRBV30 to TRBJ2-2, with 10 positions matching TRBD1. The CDR3 contains 14 residues. Trimming at V came to 4 bases and at J to 7 bases, leaving 6 bases not matched to a gene. From germline, CDR1 is GTSNPN and CDR2 SVGIG (reference sequence). CDR3 DNA: TGTGCCTGGAAGCAGGACAGGGGGATCGGGGAGCTGTTTTTT. This translates into CAWKQDRGIGELFF.